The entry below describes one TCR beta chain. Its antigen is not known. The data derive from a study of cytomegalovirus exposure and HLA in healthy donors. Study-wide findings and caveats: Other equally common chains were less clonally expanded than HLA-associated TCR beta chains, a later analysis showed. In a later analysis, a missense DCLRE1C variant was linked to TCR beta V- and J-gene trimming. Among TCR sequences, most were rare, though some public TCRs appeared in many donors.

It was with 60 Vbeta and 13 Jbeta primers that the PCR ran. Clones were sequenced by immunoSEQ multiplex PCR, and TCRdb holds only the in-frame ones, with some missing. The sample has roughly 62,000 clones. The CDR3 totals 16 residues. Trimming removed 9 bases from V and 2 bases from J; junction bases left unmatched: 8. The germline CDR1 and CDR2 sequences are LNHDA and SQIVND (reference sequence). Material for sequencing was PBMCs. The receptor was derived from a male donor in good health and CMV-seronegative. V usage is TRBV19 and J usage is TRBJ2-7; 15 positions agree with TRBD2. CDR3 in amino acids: CASVGTSGGRTYEQYF. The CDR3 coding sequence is TGTGCCAGCGTGGGGACTAGCGGGGGGCGGACCTACGAGCAGTACTTC.